Given below is one T cell receptor beta chain in context. Antigen unknown. The sample belongs to a study of CD8 T cells in ankylosing spondylitis. Broader study findings: In ankylosing spondylitis blood, a motif of roughly eight highly homologous TCR beta variants appeared characteristic. There were earlier reports of some motif variants in reactive arthritis synovial fluid and blood. Disease-linked clones had a CD8+ phenotype and relatively low frequency in peripheral blood.

The CDR3 is 13 amino acids. Trimming took off 3 bases at V and 3 bases at J, with 6 bases between the two ends. The V gene's germline CDR1 is LNHNV and CDR2 YYDKDF (reference sequence). A single record per CDR3 protein comes from TCRdb applying MiXCR to the 5' RACE reads. The data contain 250,000 to 400,000 distinct CDR3 sequences, 11% of them singletons. Sequencing was done on a sample of blood, either unsorted or a sorted T cell fraction (not recorded which). This sequence was found in a female donor with ankylosing spondylitis or in good health (not recorded which). This rearrangement joins TRBV15 to TRBJ2-1; D call uncertain. CDR3 region: CATSRIGYNEQFF. The CDR3 nucleotides read TGTGCCACCAGCAGGATCGGCTACAATGAGCAGTTCTTC.